The clone carrying this TCR beta chain has a count of ten or more. These data come from a study of molecular identifiers for immune sequencing clone quantification. CDR1 and CDR2 (germline): DFQATT, SNEGSKA (reference sequence). The CDR3 totals 17 residues. Trimming cost V 3 bases and J 2 bases; bases outside gene matches: 14. Previously described methods and listed TCR primers were employed for the bulk TCR libraries. TCRdb independently ran MiXCR on the PCR reads; one entry per CDR3 protein. The sample lists fewer than 25,000 distinct CDR3 sequences; roughly a sixth were seen once. Sequenced sample: naive CD8+ T cells from blood, with Jurkat cell RNA spiked in. As to subset: FACS-sorted CD8+CD4-CCR7+CD45RA+ naive T cells. The chain carries TRBV20-1 and TRBJ2-3; 7 bases fit TRBD2. The source is a human donor in good health. Some libraries in this study had Jurkat cell RNA spiked in. The CDR3 is CSASSALRERVTDTQYF. The CDR3 DNA follows: TGCAGTGCTAGCTCCGCGTTGCGGGAGCGGGTCACAGATACGCAGTATTTT.